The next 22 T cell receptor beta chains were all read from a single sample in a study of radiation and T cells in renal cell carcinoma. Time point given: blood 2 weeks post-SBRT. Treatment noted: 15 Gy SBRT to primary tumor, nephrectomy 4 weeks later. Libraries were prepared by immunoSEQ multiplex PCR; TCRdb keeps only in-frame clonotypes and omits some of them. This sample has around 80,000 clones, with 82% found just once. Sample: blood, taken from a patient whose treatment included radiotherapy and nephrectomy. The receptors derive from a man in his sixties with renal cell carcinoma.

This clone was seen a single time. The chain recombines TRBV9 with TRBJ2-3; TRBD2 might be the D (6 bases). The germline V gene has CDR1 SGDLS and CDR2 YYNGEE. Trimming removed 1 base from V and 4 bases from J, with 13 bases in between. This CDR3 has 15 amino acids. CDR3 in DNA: TGTGCCAGCAGCGTAAATGATCTAGCGCCAGATACGCAGTATTTT. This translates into CASSVNDLAPDTQYF.

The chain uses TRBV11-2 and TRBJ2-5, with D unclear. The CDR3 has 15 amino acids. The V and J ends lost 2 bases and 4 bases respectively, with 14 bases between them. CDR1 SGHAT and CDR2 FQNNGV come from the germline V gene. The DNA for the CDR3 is TGTGCCAGCAGCTTACACCCGGCGGCCGGAGAGACCCAGTACTTC. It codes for CASSLHPAAGETQYF.

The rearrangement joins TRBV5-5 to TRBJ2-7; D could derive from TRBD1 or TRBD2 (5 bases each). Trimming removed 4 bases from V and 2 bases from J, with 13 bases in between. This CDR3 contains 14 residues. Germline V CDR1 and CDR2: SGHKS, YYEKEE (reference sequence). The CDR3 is CASSGGPGTYEQYF. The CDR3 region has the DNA TGTGCCAGCAGCGGGGGACCGGGTACCTACGAGCAGTACTTC. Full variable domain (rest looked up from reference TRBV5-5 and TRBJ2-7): DAGVTQSPTHLIKTRGQQVTLRCSPISGHKSVSWYQQVLGQGPQFIFQYYEKEERGRGNFPDRFSARQFPNYSSELNVNALLLGDSALYLCASSGGPGTYEQYFGPGTRLTVT.

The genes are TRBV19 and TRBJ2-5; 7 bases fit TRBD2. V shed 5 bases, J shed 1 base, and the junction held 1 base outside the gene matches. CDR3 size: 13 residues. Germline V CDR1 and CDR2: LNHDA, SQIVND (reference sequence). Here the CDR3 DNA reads TGTGCCAGTAGTGCTAGCGGCCAAGAGACCCAGTACTTC. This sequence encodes CASSASGQETQYF.

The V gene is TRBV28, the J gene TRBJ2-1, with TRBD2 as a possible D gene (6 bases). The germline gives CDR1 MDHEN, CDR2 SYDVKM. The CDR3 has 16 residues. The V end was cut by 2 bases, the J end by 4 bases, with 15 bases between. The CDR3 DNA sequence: TGTGCCAGCAGTTTAACTAGCTCTATCAAATACAATGAGCAGTTCTTC. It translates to CASSLTSSIKYNEQFF.

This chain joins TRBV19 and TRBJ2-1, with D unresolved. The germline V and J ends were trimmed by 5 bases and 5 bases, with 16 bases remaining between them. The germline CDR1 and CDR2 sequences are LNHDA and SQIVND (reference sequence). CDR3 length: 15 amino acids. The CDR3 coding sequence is TGTGCCAGTAGTCTTTCTCTTGCGATAAACAATGAGCAGTTCTTC. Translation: CASSLSLAINNEQFF.

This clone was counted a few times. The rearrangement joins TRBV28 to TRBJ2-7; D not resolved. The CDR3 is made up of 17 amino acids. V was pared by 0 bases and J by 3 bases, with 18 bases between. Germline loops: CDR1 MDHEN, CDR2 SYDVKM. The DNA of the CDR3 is TGTGCCAGCAGTTTATGGCCCGGAGTTGATCGGGTCTACGAGCAGTACTTC. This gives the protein CASSLWPGVDRVYEQYF.

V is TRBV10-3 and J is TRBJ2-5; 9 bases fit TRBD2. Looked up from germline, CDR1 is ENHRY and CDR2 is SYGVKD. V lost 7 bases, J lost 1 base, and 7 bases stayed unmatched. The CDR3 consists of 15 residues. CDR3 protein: CAITSTSGRQETQYF. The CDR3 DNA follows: TGTGCCATCACTTCGACTAGCGGTCGCCAAGAGACCCAGTACTTC.

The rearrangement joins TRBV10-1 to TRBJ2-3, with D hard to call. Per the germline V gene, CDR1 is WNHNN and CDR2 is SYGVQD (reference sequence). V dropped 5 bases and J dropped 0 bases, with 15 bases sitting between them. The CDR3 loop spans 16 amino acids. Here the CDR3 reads CASSNRFGSSTDTQYF. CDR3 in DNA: TGCGCCAGCAGTAATCGGTTCGGATCTAGCACAGATACGCAGTATTTT.

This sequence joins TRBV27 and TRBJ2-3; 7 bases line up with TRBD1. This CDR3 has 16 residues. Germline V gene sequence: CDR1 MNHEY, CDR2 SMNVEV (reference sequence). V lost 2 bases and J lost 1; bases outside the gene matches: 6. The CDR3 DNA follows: TGTGCCAGCAGTTTAGACACCGGGACAGGCACAGATACGCAGTATTTT. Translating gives CASSLDTGTGTDTQYF.

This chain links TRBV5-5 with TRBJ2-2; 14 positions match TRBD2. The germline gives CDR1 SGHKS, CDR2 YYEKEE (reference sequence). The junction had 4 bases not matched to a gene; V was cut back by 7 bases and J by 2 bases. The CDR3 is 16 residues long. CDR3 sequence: CASSGLAGDNTGELFF. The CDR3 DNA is TGTGCCAGCTCGGGACTAGCGGGAGATAACACCGGGGAGCTGTTTTTT.

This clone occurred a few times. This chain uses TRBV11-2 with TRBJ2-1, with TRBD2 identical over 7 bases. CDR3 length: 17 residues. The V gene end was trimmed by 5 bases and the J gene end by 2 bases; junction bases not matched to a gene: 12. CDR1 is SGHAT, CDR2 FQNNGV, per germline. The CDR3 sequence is CASSRAPRGRAYNEQFF. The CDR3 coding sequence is TGTGCCAGCAGCCGTGCACCGCGCGGGAGAGCCTACAATGAGCAGTTCTTC.

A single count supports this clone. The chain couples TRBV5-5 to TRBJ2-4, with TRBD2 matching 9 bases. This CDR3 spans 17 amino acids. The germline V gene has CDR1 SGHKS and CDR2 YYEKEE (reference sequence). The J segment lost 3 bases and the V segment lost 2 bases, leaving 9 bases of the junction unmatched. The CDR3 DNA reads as TGTGCCAGCAGCTTCAAACGACTAGCGGTCTACAAAAACATTCAGTACTTC. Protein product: CASSFKRLAVYKNIQYF.

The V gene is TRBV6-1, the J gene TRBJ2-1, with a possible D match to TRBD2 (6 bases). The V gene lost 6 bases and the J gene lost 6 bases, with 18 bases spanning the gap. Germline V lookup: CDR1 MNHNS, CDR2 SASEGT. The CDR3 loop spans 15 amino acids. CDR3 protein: CASRTAGRTSNEQFF. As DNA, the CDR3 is TGTGCCAGCAGGACTGCCGGGAGAACGTCCAATGAGCAGTTCTTC.

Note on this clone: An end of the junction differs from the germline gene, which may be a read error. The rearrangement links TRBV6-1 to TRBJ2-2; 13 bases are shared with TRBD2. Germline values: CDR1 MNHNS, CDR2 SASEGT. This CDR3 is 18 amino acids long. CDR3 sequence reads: CASSVRTSGSSNIGELFF. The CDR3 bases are TGTGCCAGCAGTGTACGGACTAGCGGGAGTTCCAACATCGGGGAGCTGTTTTTT.

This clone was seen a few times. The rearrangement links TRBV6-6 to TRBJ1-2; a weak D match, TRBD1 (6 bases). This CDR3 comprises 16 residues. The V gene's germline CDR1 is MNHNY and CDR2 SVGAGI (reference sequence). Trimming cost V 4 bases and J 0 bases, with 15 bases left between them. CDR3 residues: CASSLGHRVANYGYTF. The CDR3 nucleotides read TGTGCCAGCAGTTTGGGACATAGGGTAGCTAACTATGGCTACACCTTC.

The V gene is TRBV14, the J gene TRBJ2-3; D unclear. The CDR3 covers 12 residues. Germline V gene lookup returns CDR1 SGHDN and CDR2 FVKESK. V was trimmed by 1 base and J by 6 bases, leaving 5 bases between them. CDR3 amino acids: CASSQVRDTQYF. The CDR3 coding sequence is TGTGCCAGCAGCCAAGTTAGGGATACGCAGTATTTT.

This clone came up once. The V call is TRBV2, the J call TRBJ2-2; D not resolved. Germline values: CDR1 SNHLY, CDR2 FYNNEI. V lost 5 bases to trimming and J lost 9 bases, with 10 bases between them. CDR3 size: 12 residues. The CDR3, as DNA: TGTGCCAGCAGTCCCAGGTTCCGGGAGCTGTTTTTT. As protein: CASSPRFRELFF. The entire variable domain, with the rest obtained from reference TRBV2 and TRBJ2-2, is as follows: EPEVTQTPSHQVTQMGQEVILRCVPISNHLYFYWYRQILGQKVEFLVSFYNNEISEKSEIFDDQFSVERPDGSNFTLKIRSTKLEDSAMYFCASSPRFRELFFGEGSRLTVL.

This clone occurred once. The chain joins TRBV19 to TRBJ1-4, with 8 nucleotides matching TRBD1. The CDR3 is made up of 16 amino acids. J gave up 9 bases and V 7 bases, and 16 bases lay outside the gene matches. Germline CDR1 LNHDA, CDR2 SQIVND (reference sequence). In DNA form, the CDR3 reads TGTGCCAGTACCTCAACTGGTGGGCAGGGGGCTCAAAAACTGTTTTTT. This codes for CASTSTGGQGAQKLFF.

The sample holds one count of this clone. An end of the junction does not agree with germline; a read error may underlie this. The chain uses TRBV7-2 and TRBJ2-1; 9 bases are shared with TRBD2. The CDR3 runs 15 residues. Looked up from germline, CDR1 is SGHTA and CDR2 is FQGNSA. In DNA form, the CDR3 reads TGTGCCAGCAGCCTAGCGGGGCCCTACTACAATGAGCAGTTCTTC. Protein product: CASSLAGPYYNEQFF.

CDR3 DNA sequence: TGTGCCAGCAGCCATGGTCGGCTGGGGCAGGGGATCACAGATACGCAGTATTTT. Protein sequence: CASSHGRLGQGITDTQYF. This chain uses TRBV14 with TRBJ2-3; maybe TRBD1 (6 bases). Germline CDR1 reads SGHDN; CDR2 reads FVKESK. V was trimmed by 3 bases and J by 2 bases, leaving 21 bases between them. This CDR3 comprises 18 residues.

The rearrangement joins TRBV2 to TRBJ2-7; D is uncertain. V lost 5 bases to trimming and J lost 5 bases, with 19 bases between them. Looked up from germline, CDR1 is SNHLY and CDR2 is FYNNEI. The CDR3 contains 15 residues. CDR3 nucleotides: TGTGCCAGCAGTCTGTACATTGGACGTAGGAACGAGCAGTACTTC. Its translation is CASSLYIGRRNEQYF.